The 18 T cell receptor beta chains below were found in one sample sequenced in a study of blood T cells in healthy people across ages. A J-beta primer mix and a sample-barcoded 5' primer were used in a second PCR of roughly 7 to 12 cycles. Each CDR3 protein is one row after TCRdb ran MiXCR on the 5' RACE reads. The table records about 1.1 million distinct CDR3 sequences, more than 30% of them present only once. Source material: blood. These receptors originate from a man aged 18-30 years in good health.

This rearrangement joins TRBV6-6 to TRBJ1-5; D not resolved. V was clipped by 4 bases and J by 6 bases, with 10 bases between them. Germline CDR1 and CDR2: MNHNY and SVGAGI (reference sequence). The CDR3 runs to 13 residues. The CDR3 bases are TGTGCCAGCAGTTCGGTGGGGATTCAGCCCCAGCATTTT. Its protein product is CASSSVGIQPQHF.

The chain carries TRBV30 and TRBJ1-4; maybe TRBD1 (6 bases). CDR1 is GTSNPN and CDR2 is SVGIG in the germline V gene (reference sequence). The CDR3 runs to 14 residues. V was clipped by 1 base and J by 7 bases, with 13 bases between them. CDR3 residues: CAWSEPGTIEKLFF. The CDR3 nucleotides are TGTGCCTGGAGTGAGCCCGGGACAATTGAAAAACTGTTTTTT.

This chain links TRBV10-3 with TRBJ1-2, with 8 positions matching TRBD1. There are 18 residues in the CDR3. Germline assignment: CDR1 ENHRY and CDR2 SYGVKD. Trimming removed 6 bases from V and 1 base from J; junction bases left unmatched: 16. CDR3 DNA: TGTGCCATCAGGGCTCCCGGATGGACAGGGAGAGTTAACTATGGCTACACCTTC. This encodes CAIRAPGWTGRVNYGYTF.

This sequence joins TRBV7-2 and TRBJ1-2; 10 bases align to TRBD1. The V gene end was trimmed by 2 bases and the J gene end by 8 bases; junction bases not matched to a gene: 17. The CDR3 loop spans 18 amino acids. Germline-derived CDR1 and CDR2 are SGHTA and FQGNSA. CDR3 sequence reads: CASSLPRDRGNYDSGYTF. CDR3 DNA sequence: TGTGCCAGCAGCTTACCCCGGGACAGGGGAAACTATGATTCGGGCTACACCTTC.

V is TRBV29-1 and J is TRBJ2-1; 8 nucleotides agree with TRBD2. Germline CDR1 and CDR2: SQVTM and ANQGSEA. With 3 bases clipped from V and 6 bases from J, the junction kept 10 bases outside the gene matches. CDR3 size: 15 residues. The CDR3 DNA reads as TGCAGCGTTGAGGTGGTTGGGACTAGTCCCAATGAGCAGTTCTTC. Residues: CSVEVVGTSPNEQFF.

This clonotype was found many times. The chain employs TRBV2 and TRBJ2-2; D gene uncertain. With 5 bases removed from V and 3 bases from J, the gap between germline ends came to 4 bases. The CDR3 totals 12 residues. Germline CDR1 SNHLY, CDR2 FYNNEI. The CDR3, as DNA: TGTGCCAGCAGTCAGGACACCGGGGAGCTGTTTTTT. Translating it yields CASSQDTGELFF.

The V gene is TRBV5-1, the J gene TRBJ2-3; D may correspond to TRBD1 or TRBD2 (5 bases each). The CDR3 is made up of 16 amino acids. Trimming stripped 4 bases from V and 2 bases from J, with 17 bases between. From germline, CDR1 is SGHRS and CDR2 YFSETQ. This CDR3 reads CASSTRGDSTTDTQYF. The CDR3 DNA reads TGCGCCAGCAGCACGAGGGGAGATTCAACCACAGATACGCAGTATTTT.

This clonotype appeared a single time. The chain joins TRBV7-9 to TRBJ1-1, with D unclear. The V end lost 0 bases, the J end lost 8 bases, and 10 bases lay between the germline ends. The CDR3 totals 13 residues. CDR1 SEHNR and CDR2 FQNEAQ come from the germline V gene (reference sequence). For the CDR3, the DNA is TGTGCCAGCAGCTTAGCTTTCGGGCCGGAAGCTTTCTTT. The encoded protein is CASSLAFGPEAFF.

This clonotype turned up a few times. The genes are TRBV5-1 and TRBJ1-5, with D hard to call. CDR1 and CDR2 (germline): SGHRS, YFSETQ. CDR3 length: 13 residues. V dropped 9 bases and J dropped 5 bases, with 15 bases sitting between them. This CDR3 reads CATNLSRYQPQHF. DNA of the CDR3: TGCGCCACCAATTTATCCCGGTATCAGCCCCAGCATTTT.

The chain joins TRBV5-4 to TRBJ2-1, with D perhaps TRBD2 (6 bases). The CDR3 is 15 residues long. V was cut by 4 bases and J by 6 bases, with 17 bases left in between. The germline CDR1 and CDR2 sequences are SGHNT and YYREEE (reference sequence). The CDR3 region has the DNA TGTGCCAGCAGCGCCGGGTGGACTACTGGCAATGAGCAGTTCTTC. Its translation: CASSAGWTTGNEQFF.

The rearrangement joins TRBV5-1 to TRBJ2-2; TRBD1 matches at 7 bases. This CDR3 has 14 residues. After removal of 1 base from V and 6 bases from J, the junction contained 3 bases not matched to a gene. Per the germline V gene, CDR1 is SGHRS and CDR2 is YFSETQ. The CDR3 loop is CASSLNRGAGELFF. In DNA, the CDR3 is TGCGCCAGCAGCTTGAACAGGGGAGCCGGGGAGCTGTTTTTT.

This clonotype was found a few times. The chain couples TRBV4-2 to TRBJ1-2, with D possibly matching TRBD1 (5 bases). V was shortened by 0 bases and J by 5 bases, with 25 bases between the two germline ends. The germline V gene encodes CDR1 LGHNA and CDR2 YNFKEQ. The CDR3 contains 19 residues. For the CDR3, the DNA is TGTGCCAGCAGCCAAGATAGGGCAGGGAGGCGCATTCTGATTTATGGCTACACCTTC. As protein: CASSQDRAGRRILIYGYTF.

V usage is TRBV10-3 and J usage is TRBJ2-1; D unclear. V was shortened by 6 bases and J by 7 bases, with 7 bases between the two germline ends. This CDR3 is 11 amino acids long. Germline V gene data show CDR1 as ENHRY and CDR2 as SYGVKD. CDR3 region: CAIRAPNEQFF. The CDR3 nucleotides are TGTGCCATCAGGGCACCGAATGAGCAGTTCTTC.

The gene calls are TRBV28 and TRBJ2-7, with 8 bases lining up with TRBD2. Per the germline V gene, CDR1 is MDHEN and CDR2 is SYDVKM. The CDR3 is 13 residues long. J gave up 3 bases and V 5 bases, and 3 bases lay outside the gene matches. This CDR3 is CASSTAGGYEQYF. The CDR3 DNA reads as TGTGCCAGCAGTACTGCGGGGGGCTACGAGCAGTACTTC.

This clonotype has a handful of counts. This rearrangement joins TRBV3-1 to TRBJ1-4; a weak D match, TRBD1 (6 bases). V lost 2 bases and J 5 bases, leaving 18 bases between the germline ends. Germline CDR1 and CDR2: LGHDT and YNNKEL (reference sequence). The CDR3 extends over 17 amino acids. Here the CDR3 reads CASSQPQSDRANEKLFF. The CDR3 DNA reads as TGTGCCAGCAGCCAACCACAGTCGGACAGAGCAAATGAAAAACTGTTTTTT.

The V call is TRBV4-1, the J call TRBJ1-1, with 10 positions matching TRBD1. Germline V gene data show CDR1 as MGHRA and CDR2 as YSYEKL. The V segment lost 1 base and the J segment 0 bases; nucleotides outside the gene matches: 5. The CDR3 totals 17 residues. CDR3 in DNA: TGCGCCAGCAGCCAAGTCCGACAGGGGGCATTGAACACTGAAGCTTTCTTT. This sequence encodes CASSQVRQGALNTEAFF.

The V and J genes are TRBV7-2 and TRBJ2-5; D uncertain. Germline CDR1 SGHTA, CDR2 FQGNSA. The CDR3 extends over 14 amino acids. V dropped 5 bases and J dropped 2 bases, with 12 bases sitting between them. CDR3 sequence: CASSRGRPQETQYF. The CDR3, as DNA: TGTGCCAGCAGCCGAGGACGGCCGCAAGAGACCCAGTACTTC.

This chain links TRBV12-3 or TRBV12-4 with TRBJ1-5, with a tentative D call TRBD1 (5 bases). CDR3 length equals 14 residues. Trimming removed 5 bases at V and 3 bases at J, with 11 bases between. The CDR3 loop is CASSTDRLNQPQHF. The CDR3 nucleotides are TGTGCCAGCAGTACCGACAGACTCAATCAGCCCCAGCATTTT.